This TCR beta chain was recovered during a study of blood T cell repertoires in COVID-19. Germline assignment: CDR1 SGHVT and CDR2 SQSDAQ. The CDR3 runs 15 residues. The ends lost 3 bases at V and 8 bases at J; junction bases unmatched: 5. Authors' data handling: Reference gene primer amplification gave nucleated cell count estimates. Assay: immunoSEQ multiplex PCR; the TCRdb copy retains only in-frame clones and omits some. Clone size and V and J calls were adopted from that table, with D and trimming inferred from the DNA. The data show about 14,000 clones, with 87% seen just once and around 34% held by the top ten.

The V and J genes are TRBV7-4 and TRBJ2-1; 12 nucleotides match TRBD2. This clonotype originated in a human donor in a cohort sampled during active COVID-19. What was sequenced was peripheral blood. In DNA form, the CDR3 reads TGTGCCAGCAGCTTCGAGACTAGCGGGGGCGATGAGCAGTTCTTC. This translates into CASSFETSGGDEQFF.